Each of the 23 T cell receptor beta chains below was sequenced from the same sample in a study of shared clonotypes between healthy human individuals. Method: immunoSEQ multiplex PCR; TCRdb's copy keeps in-frame clones and lacks some. The sample records about 490,000 clones, 76% being singletons. The sequencing input was PBMCs. These receptors were taken from a woman in her thirties or forties in good health. Some clones in this sample may be carry-over from other donors' samples.

The rearrangement joins TRBV30 to TRBJ2-7; D uncertain. V lost 2 bases, J lost 2 bases, and 7 bases lay in between. This CDR3 comprises 12 residues. Germline V gene data show CDR1 as GTSNPN and CDR2 as SVGIG (reference sequence). The CDR3 region is CAWSLSPYEQYF. The CDR3 DNA sequence: TGTGCCTGGAGTCTTTCCCCCTACGAGCAGTACTTC. Full variable domain (remainder filled in from reference TRBV30 and TRBJ2-7): SQTIHQWPATLVQPVGSPLSLECTVEGTSNPNLYWYRQAAGRGLQLLFYSVGIGQISSEVPQNLSASRPQDRQFILSSKKLLLSDSGFYLCAWSLSPYEQYFGPGTRLTVT.

This chain joins TRBV30 and TRBJ1-5; 9 bases are shared with TRBD1. Trimming at V came to 1 base and at J to 6 bases, leaving 4 bases not matched to a gene. Germline CDR1 is GTSNPN and CDR2 is SVGIG (reference sequence). This CDR3 is built from 14 residues. The CDR3 region is CAWSAGQGSQPQHF. The CDR3 DNA reads as TGTGCCTGGAGTGCGGGACAGGGAAGTCAGCCCCAGCATTTT.

The chain joins TRBV5-4 to TRBJ2-1; no reliable D call. This CDR3 is 14 amino acids long. The germline gives CDR1 SGHNT, CDR2 YYREEE (reference sequence). The ends were cut back, 4 bases at V and 6 bases at J, with 14 bases in the middle. CDR3 DNA: TGTGCCAGCAGCCCCCGGGCGGAGTTCAATGAGCAGTTCTTC. This translates into CASSPRAEFNEQFF.

This clone was detected a few times. The chain couples TRBV29-1 to TRBJ2-2; possibly TRBD1 for D (6 bases). Germline CDR1 and CDR2: SQVTM and ANQGSEA. The CDR3 covers 15 residues. V dropped 1 base and J dropped 7 bases, with 16 bases sitting between them. This CDR3 is CSVEGGWGLDGELFF. The CDR3 coding sequence is TGCAGCGTTGAAGGAGGGTGGGGGCTGGACGGGGAGCTGTTTTTT.

V gene TRBV5-6 combines with J gene TRBJ2-2; a possible D gene is TRBD2 (5 bases). Germline V gene data show CDR1 as SGHDT and CDR2 as YYEEEE. V was cut by 0 bases and J by 2 bases, with 8 bases left in between. This CDR3 is built from 15 residues. The CDR3 region has the DNA TGTGCCAGCAGCTTGGGAGGGAGAAACACCGGGGAGCTGTTTTTT. This gives the protein CASSLGGRNTGELFF.

There are many counts of this clone. Different DNA sequences within this sample yield the same CDR3. The chain is built from TRBV28 and TRBJ1-5, with 7 bases fitting TRBD1. Germline trimming cut 4 bases from V and 3 bases from J; bases unmatched to any gene: 3. This CDR3 has 14 residues. Germline-derived CDR1 and CDR2 are MDHEN and SYDVKM. The CDR3 spells CASSYRGYNQPQHF. CDR3 nucleotides: TGTGCCAGCAGTTACAGGGGCTACAATCAGCCCCAGCATTTT.

The chain couples TRBV6-1 to TRBJ1-5, with 7 bases fitting TRBD1. CDR1 and CDR2 from the germline V gene are MNHNS and SASEGT. This CDR3 has 14 residues. V gave up 3 bases and J gave up 6 bases; unmatched junction bases: 5. The CDR3 bases are TGTGCCAGCAGTGACAGGGGGAACGCTCAGCCCCAGCATTTT. Protein product: CASSDRGNAQPQHF.

CDR3 residues: CASSDGQATYEQYF. CDR3 nucleotide sequence: TGCGCCAGCAGCGATGGACAGGCCACCTACGAGCAGTACTTC. The rearrangement uses TRBV5-1 and TRBJ2-7; TRBD1 matches at 7 bases. Germline assignment: CDR1 SGHRS and CDR2 YFSETQ. This CDR3 comprises 14 residues. V shed 4 bases and J 2 bases; nucleotides not matched to a gene: 6.

Regarding this clone: The sample contains more than one DNA sequence encoding this CDR3. The V and J genes are TRBV11-2 and TRBJ2-3; the match to TRBD2 covers 11 bases. The V gene end was trimmed by 5 bases and the J gene end by 1 base; junction bases not matched to a gene: 2. This CDR3 region has 15 residues. CDR1 SGHAT and CDR2 FQNNGV come from the germline V gene. The CDR3 DNA reads TGTGCCAGCAGCCTAGCGGGAGGCGGCACAGATACGCAGTATTTT. Its translation: CASSLAGGGTDTQYF. The entire variable domain, with the rest obtained from reference TRBV11-2 and TRBJ2-3, is as follows: EAGVAQSPRYKIIEKRQSVAFWCNPISGHATLYWYQQILGQGPKLLIQFQNNGVVDDSQLPKDRFSAERLKGVDSTLKIQPAKLEDSAVYLCASSLAGGGTDTQYFGPGTRLTVL.

This clone was seen just once. The rearrangement joins TRBV5-4 to TRBJ2-6; the D is unclear. Germline CDR1 is SGHNT and CDR2 is YYREEE (reference sequence). The CDR3 totals 15 residues. V shed 0 bases and J shed 1 base, with 5 bases lying between them. The CDR3 sequence is CASSLAISGANVLTF. The CDR3, as DNA: TGTGCCAGCAGCTTGGCGATTTCTGGGGCCAACGTCCTGACTTTC.

J is TRBJ2-5 and V is TRBV5-5; D is possibly TRBD1 or TRBD2 (5 bases each). The CDR3 sequence is 11 residues long. Between the trimmed V and J ends, which lost 0 bases and 12 bases, there was a span of 9 bases. Germline V CDR1 and CDR2: SGHKS, YYEKEE (reference sequence). CDR3 residues: CASSLDQGEYF. CDR3 DNA: TGTGCCAGCAGCTTGGATCAGGGAGAGTACTTC.

The CDR3 coding sequence is TGTGCCAGCAGCCAAGAAGGGATCCAGACAGATACGCAGTATTTT. Amino acid sequence: CASSQEGIQTDTQYF. The chain employs TRBV4-2 and TRBJ2-3; no reliable D call. This CDR3 has 15 residues. Germline-derived CDR1 and CDR2 are LGHNA and YNFKEQ. Between the trimmed V and J ends, which lost 0 bases and 3 bases, there was a span of 10 bases.

A note on this clone: This likely reflects a read error, since a far larger clone is one base away. The chain links TRBV5-6 to TRBJ1-1, with D possibly TRBD1 on 6 matching bases. This CDR3 comprises 16 residues. Looked up from germline, CDR1 is SGHDT and CDR2 is YYEEEE. Trimming took off 1 base at V and 1 base at J, with 14 bases between the two ends. The CDR3 reads CASSLSTGRWNTEAFF. DNA for the CDR3: TGTGCCAGCAGCTTGTCGACAGGCCGGTGGAACACTGAAGCTTTCTTT.

Regarding this clone: A much larger clone differs from this one at a single base, so this may be a read error. This rearrangement joins TRBV5-1 to TRBJ2-7, with no clear D. CDR3 size: 15 residues. The V gene's germline CDR1 is SGHRS and CDR2 YFSETQ. CDR3 sequence (DNA): TGCGCCAGCAGCTTGGACTCGAGTGTCTACTACAAGCAGTACTTC. It yields the protein CASSLDSSVYYKQYF.

This chain uses TRBV27 with TRBJ2-7; tentatively, D is TRBD1 (6 bases). CDR1 and CDR2 from the germline V gene are MNHEY and SMNVEV (reference sequence). This CDR3 region has 15 residues. V lost 2 bases to trimming and J lost 3 bases, with 14 bases between them. The CDR3 DNA reads as TGTGCCAGCAGTTTAAGGCGGACAGCTTACTACGAGCAGTACTTC. It specifies CASSLRRTAYYEQYF.

As DNA, the CDR3 is TGTGCCAGCAGCGCGGTTAAGGGCGCCGCCTACGAGCAGTACTTC. The encoded protein is CASSAVKGAAYEQYF. This chain connects TRBV7-2 to TRBJ2-7; D remains ambiguous. Germline CDR1 is SGHTA and CDR2 is FQGNSA. The CDR3 totals 15 residues. The V end lost 5 bases, the J end lost 2 bases, and 16 bases lay between the germline ends.

This chain links TRBV7-8 with TRBJ2-5, with 8 bases that match TRBD1. Germline V lookup: CDR1 SGHVS, CDR2 FQNEAQ. The CDR3 is 14 residues long. With 5 bases clipped from V and 2 bases from J, the junction kept 4 bases outside the gene matches. The CDR3 here is CASSPWDRQETQYF. In nucleotides, the CDR3 is TGTGCCAGCAGCCCCTGGGACAGGCAAGAGACCCAGTACTTC.

Only one count was recorded for this clone. As DNA, the CDR3 is TGTGCCAGCAGCCGCGGACTAGCGGGAACCGGGGAGCTGTTTTTT. This sequence encodes CASSRGLAGTGELFF. The V call is TRBV11-3, the J call TRBJ2-2; 12 bases fit TRBD2. The germline gives CDR1 SGHNT, CDR2 YENEEA. The J segment lost 5 bases and the V segment lost 5 bases, leaving 3 bases of the junction unmatched. This CDR3 spans 15 amino acids.

The gene calls are TRBV7-8 and TRBJ2-7; unclear D gene. The germline V gene has CDR1 SGHVS and CDR2 FQNEAQ. This CDR3 has 13 residues. The germline V and J ends were trimmed by 5 bases and 2 bases, with 10 bases remaining between them. The CDR3 sequence is CASSPVATYEQYF. CDR3 coding DNA: TGTGCCAGCAGCCCTGTTGCTACCTACGAGCAGTACTTC.

CDR3: CASSLSRTDASPLHF. CDR3 nucleotide sequence: TGTGCCAGCAGTTTATCGCGGACAGACGCTTCACCCCTCCACTTT. The chain links TRBV27 to TRBJ1-6; a weak D match, TRBD1 (6 bases). Trimming shortened V by 0 bases and J by 9 bases, and 12 bases separated the two germline ends. The CDR3 runs to 15 residues. The germline V gene has CDR1 MNHEY and CDR2 SMNVEV (reference sequence).

The table lists this clone with many counts. The chain is built from TRBV7-2 and TRBJ2-1; no clear D gene. V lost 1 base, J lost 4 bases, and 5 bases lay in between. The CDR3 has 13 residues. The germline V gene has CDR1 SGHTA and CDR2 FQGNSA. As DNA, the CDR3 is TGTGCCAGCAGCTTAGGGCGGTACAATGAGCAGTTCTTC. Translated, it gives CASSLGRYNEQFF.

Only one count was recorded for this clone. V and J are TRBV28 and TRBJ1-2, with D hard to call. From germline, CDR1 is MDHEN and CDR2 SYDVKM. The V and J ends lost 6 bases and 5 bases respectively, with 22 bases between them. CDR3 size: 16 residues. CDR3 nucleotides: TGTGCCAGCAGCCCAAGCTCTGGACGGAAAAGATATGGCTACACCTTC. Protein product: CASSPSSGRKRYGYTF.

The chain employs TRBV27 and TRBJ1-1; D remains unclear. The CDR3 length is 11 residues. V shed 6 bases and J shed 1 base, with 3 bases lying between them. The germline V gene encodes CDR1 MNHEY and CDR2 SMNVEV (reference sequence). The CDR3 protein is CASRTNTEAFF. For the CDR3, the DNA is TGTGCCAGCAGGACGAACACTGAAGCTTTCTTT.